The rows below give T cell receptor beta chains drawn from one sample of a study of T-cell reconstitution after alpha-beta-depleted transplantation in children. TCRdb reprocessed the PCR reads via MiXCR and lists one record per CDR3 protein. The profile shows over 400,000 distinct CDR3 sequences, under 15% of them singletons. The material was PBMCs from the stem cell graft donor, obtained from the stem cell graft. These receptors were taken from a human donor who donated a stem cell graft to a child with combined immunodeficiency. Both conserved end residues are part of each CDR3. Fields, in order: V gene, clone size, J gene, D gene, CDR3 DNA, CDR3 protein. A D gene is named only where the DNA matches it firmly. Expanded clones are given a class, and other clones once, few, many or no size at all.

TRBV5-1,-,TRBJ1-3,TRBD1,TGCGCCAGCAGCATGGAGGGACAGAGCTCTGGAAACACCATATATTTT,CASSMEGQSSGNTIYF
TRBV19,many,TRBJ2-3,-,TGTGCCAGTAGCCGAAACAGCGTCACAGATACGCAGTATTTT,CASSRNSVTDTQYF
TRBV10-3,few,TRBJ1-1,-,TGTGCCGCGGCACAGGAGGAGAACACTGAAGCTTTCTTT,CAAAQEENTEAFF
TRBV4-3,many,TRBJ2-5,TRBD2,TGCGCCAGCAGCCAAGATAGCGGGGGCTCAGAGACCCAGTACTTC,CASSQDSGGSETQYF
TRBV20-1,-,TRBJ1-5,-,TGCAGTGCTCCCGGACCGAGCAATCAGCCCCAGCATTTT,CSAPGPSNQPQHF
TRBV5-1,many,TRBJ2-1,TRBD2,TGCGCCAGCAGCTTTAACGGGGGGGCCTTGGTTGAGCAGTTCTTC,CASSFNGGALVEQFF
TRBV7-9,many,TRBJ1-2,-,TGTGCCAGCAGCTTAGGCCCTTCGGACGTAAACTATGGCTACACCTTC,CASSLGPSDVNYGYTF
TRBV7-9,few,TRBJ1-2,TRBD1,TGTGCCAGCAGCCTATGGGACAGGGGGTCCCACTTC,CASSLWDRGSHF
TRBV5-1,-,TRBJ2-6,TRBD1,TGCGCCAGCACCGGTCCCCGCACAGGGGCCGGGGCCAACGTCCTGACTTTC,CASTGPRTGAGANVLTF
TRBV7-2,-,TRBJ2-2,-,TGTGCCAGCAGTCCTACTGGCGGAGGGCCGAACACCGGGGAGCTGTTTTTT,CASSPTGGGPNTGELFF
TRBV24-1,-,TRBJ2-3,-,TGTGCCACCAGCTCAACCAGCGGGCCTTTCACAGATACGCAGTATTTT,CATSSTSGPFTDTQYF
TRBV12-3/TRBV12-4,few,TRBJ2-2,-,TGTGCCAGCAGTTTCTACACGATCACCGGGGAGCTGTTTTTT,CASSFYTITGELFF
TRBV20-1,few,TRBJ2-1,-,TGCAGTGCTAATGAGGGGGACAATGAGCAGTTCTTC,CSANEGDNEQFF
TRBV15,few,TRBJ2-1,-,TGTGCCACCAGCAGGGCCCGAGGACAGCGCTACAATGAGCAGTTCTTC,CATSRARGQRYNEQFF
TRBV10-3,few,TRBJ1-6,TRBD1,TGTGCCATCAGTGACCGGGACAGGGGTGATTCACCCCTCCACTTT,CAISDRDRGDSPLHF
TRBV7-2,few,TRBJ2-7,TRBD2,TGTGCCAGCAGCGAACGGGAGGGACCCAGTTTTTTCGAGCAGTACTTC,CASSEREGPSFFEQYF
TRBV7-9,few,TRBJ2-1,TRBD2,TGTGCCAGCAGCTTGGGACTAGCGGGAGGTCAGGGCAATGAGCAGTTCTTC,CASSLGLAGGQGNEQFF
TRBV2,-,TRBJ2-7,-,TGTGCCAGCAGTGCGGCCGGGGGCCGGAGAGGGGAGCAGTACTTC,CASSAAGGRRGEQYF
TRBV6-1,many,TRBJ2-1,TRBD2,TGTGCCAGCAGTGGTAGCGGGAGGGCGAACAATGAGCAGTTCTTC,CASSGSGRANNEQFF
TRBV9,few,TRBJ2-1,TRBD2,TGTGCCAGCAGCCCTTTTAATAGCGGGACATACAATGAGCAGTTCTTC,CASSPFNSGTYNEQFF
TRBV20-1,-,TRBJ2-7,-,TGCAGTGCTCGGAACCAACAGGGCCCGTGGGGCGAGCAGTACTTC,CSARNQQGPWGEQYF
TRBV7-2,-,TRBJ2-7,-,TGTGCCAGCAGCTTAGCCGCCTATTCCCCCTACGAGCAGTACTTC,CASSLAAYSPYEQYF
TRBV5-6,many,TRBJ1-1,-,TGTGCCAGCAGCTTGGTAAGTGCAGGGCTGTACACTGAAGCTTTCTTT,CASSLVSAGLYTEAFF
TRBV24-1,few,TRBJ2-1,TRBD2,TGTGCCACCAGTGACTCCGGACTAGCGGGGGTCCTGGGGGATGAGCAGTTCTTC,CATSDSGLAGVLGDEQFF
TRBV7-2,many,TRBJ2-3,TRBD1,TGTGCCAGCATCGGGACAGCGCCCACAGATACGCAGTATTTT,CASIGTAPTDTQYF
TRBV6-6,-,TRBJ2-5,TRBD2,TGTGCCAGCCTTGGACTAGCGGGACCGACCCAGTACTTC,CASLGLAGPTQYF
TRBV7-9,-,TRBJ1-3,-,TGTGCCAGCAGCTTAGGATCAGGGATTTCTGGAAACACCATATATTTT,CASSLGSGISGNTIYF
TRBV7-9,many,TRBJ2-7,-,TGTGCCAGCAGCTTAGGTCCGGGTAGCTCCTACGAGCAGTACTTC,CASSLGPGSSYEQYF
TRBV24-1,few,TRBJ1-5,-,TGTGCCACCAGTGTCGCAGCTAGCAATCAGCCCCAGCATTTT,CATSVAASNQPQHF
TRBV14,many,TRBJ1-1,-,TGTGCCAGCAGCCACGGTCCTATTTTGAACACTGAAGCTTTCTTT,CASSHGPILNTEAFF
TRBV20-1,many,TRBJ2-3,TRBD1,TGCAGTGCTAGAGATCCAGGGACAGAGAGCACAGATACGCAGTATTTT,CSARDPGTESTDTQYF
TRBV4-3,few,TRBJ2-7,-,TGCGCCAGCAGCCAGGGACTGACTGGGGAGCAGTACTTC,CASSQGLTGEQYF
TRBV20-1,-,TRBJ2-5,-,TGCAGTGCGACGGGTCGGGACCCCCCTTTAGGGACCCAGTACTTC,CSATGRDPPLGTQYF